A single TCR beta chain is shown here with its context. Its target is unknown. This sample stems from a study of immune evolution from preneoplasia to lung adenocarcinoma. General study results and limits: Top clone frequencies peaked in normal lung, apparently declining through invasive adenocarcinoma.

This CDR3 comprises 12 residues. Per germline, CDR1 SGHRS and CDR2 YFSETQ. V lost 2 bases and J 4 bases, leaving 5 bases between the germline ends. Clones were sequenced by immunoSEQ multiplex PCR, and TCRdb holds only the in-frame ones, with some missing. The sample records roughly 7,000 clones, approximately 78% being singletons. V gene TRBV5-1 combines with J gene TRBJ2-3; D gene ambiguous. Source material: FFPE adjacent normal lung tissue. The source of this sequence is a person aged 55-80 years with lung adenocarcinoma. The CDR3 bases are TGCGCCAGCAGCTTCGCGGCAGATACGCAGTATTTT. Protein: CASSFAADTQYF.